This T cell receptor (beta chain) was profiled in a study of T-cell memory formation after mild COVID-19 listed by TCRdb under 2021. Regarding the complete study: Most TCR sequence clusters were specific to one of the two donors. In two donors, T-cell clones that expanded and contracted after mild COVID-19 were tracked by sequencing TCRalpha and TCRbeta repertoires over time. Two young, previously healthy adult volunteers, one female and one male, were included in the cohort. General findings and caveats noted by the study authors: SARS-CoV-2 specificity of the second-wave clones peaking on day 37 was not confirmed. The study included only a couple of mild cases, and larger cohorts that include severe cases with pre-infection samples were judged to be necessary. Contracting CD4+ clones turned up mainly in the CM and EM memory subsets, whereas EMRA was where CD8+ clones were enriched. Some responding clones were detected in pre-infection memory, which suggested that pre-existing cross-reactive memory T cells had joined the SARS-CoV-2 response. From day 15 to 85, contracting clones showed balanced CD4/CD8 phenotypes, whereas a second wave of clones that expanded from day 15 to 37 leaned towards CD4+.

TCRdb lists the instrument as Illumina NovaSeq 6000. TCRalpha and TCRbeta cDNA libraries were built by 5'RACE with constant-segment primers, adding sample barcodes and unique molecular identifiers. Trizol reagent was used to extract RNA from every sample. Library amplification was performed in two PCR steps, and a second sample barcode and Illumina TruSeq adapters were introduced in the second step. Sequencing of the libraries was done on an Illumina NovaSeq, producing 2 x 150 bp paired-end reads. On the study's bioinformatics: The reads were demultiplexed and collapsed into UMI-guided consensus sequences using migec v1.2.7. With mixcr v2.1.11, UMI consensuses were aligned to TRA and TRB V and J templates and assembled into clonotypes. Clonotypes were classified as expanded or contracted when called significant by both edgeR and NoisET, with noise models trained on biological replicates. For edgeR calls, the thresholds were a false discovery rate-adjusted p below 0.01 and a log2 fold-change of 1. As an exploratory analysis of dynamics, max-normalized trajectories of the 1000 most abundant clonotypes were examined by PCA with hierarchical clustering. Separately sequenced CD4+ and CD8+ repertoires were used to assign the CD4 or CD8 phenotype of responding clones. TCRdb took the public reads, trimmed them with fastp at Q25, ran MiXCR for clone calling and kept in-frame beta chains. Every distinct CDR3 protein forms one entry, paired with its most common genes and DNA. These V and J calls derive from TCRdb rather than the authors' analysis. The sample includes fewer than 500,000 distinct CDR3 sequences, with approximately 23% observed a single time. Around 13% of the sample goes to the ten largest clones.

Ficoll-Paque density gradient centrifugation was the method used to isolate PBMCs. The germline ends are 10 bases apart after V is trimmed by 0 bases and J by 1 base. CDR1 LGHDT and CDR2 YNNKEL were looked up in the germline V gene (reference sequence). There are 16 amino acids in the CDR3, from cysteine to phenylalanine inclusive. Only CDR3 DNA is held: 48 bases, read in frame from base 1. This clonotype was recorded a few times. Its cognate antigen has yet to be identified. Base qualities were left out, and no much larger clone turns up one base away. The sequence links TRBV3-1 to TRBJ1-3, with TRBD1 perhaps the D gene, on 5 matching bases. The sample was PBMCs or a T cell subset sorted from them (not recorded which). The sequence came from an adult woman who had mild COVID-19 (a few samples of this study predate the infection). The sample titles of this study are shuffled in the database, so cell type and time point are left out; the donor was told from shared clones. This receptor carries the CDR3 CASSQDLRQSGNTIYF. The DNA is as follows: TGTGCCAGCAGCCAAGATCTGCGACAGTCTGGAAACACCATATATTTT.